This TCR beta chain was documented in a study of blood T cell repertoires in COVID-19. Study-level background: Some COVID-19 samples were acute and others convalescent; all came from the United States, Italy and Spain.

Only in-frame clones appear in the TCRdb table, and some are missing; sequencing was by immunoSEQ multiplex PCR. The sample consists of around 160,000 clones, approximately 87% of them appearing once. The Seattle site enrolled patients during active infection and followed them longitudinally. The TCR comes from a woman aged 70-85 years with COVID-19, enrolled during active disease. The sample comprised peripheral blood.

The CDR3 DNA sequence: TGTGCCAGCAGCCGCCGTGACAGGGTGAATTTAAGTAGGGCTTTCTTT. This translates into CASSRRDRVNLSRAFF. V and J are TRBV5-8 and TRBJ1-1; TRBD1 agrees at 7 bases. Germline trimming cut 4 bases from V and 11 bases from J; bases unmatched to any gene: 20. Per the germline V gene, CDR1 is SGHTS and CDR2 is YDEGEE. The CDR3 has 16 amino acids.